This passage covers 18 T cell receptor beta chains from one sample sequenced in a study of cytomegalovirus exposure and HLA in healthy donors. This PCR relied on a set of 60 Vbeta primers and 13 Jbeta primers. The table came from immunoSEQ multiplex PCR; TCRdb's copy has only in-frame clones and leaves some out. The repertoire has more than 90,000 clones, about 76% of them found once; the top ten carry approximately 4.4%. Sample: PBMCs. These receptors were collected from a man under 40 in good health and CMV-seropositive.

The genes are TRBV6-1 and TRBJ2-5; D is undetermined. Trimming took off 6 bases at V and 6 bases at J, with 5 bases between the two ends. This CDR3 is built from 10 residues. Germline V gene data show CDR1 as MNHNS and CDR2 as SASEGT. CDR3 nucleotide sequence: TGTGCCAGCAGCCTCCAGACCCAGTACTTC. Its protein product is CASSLQTQYF.

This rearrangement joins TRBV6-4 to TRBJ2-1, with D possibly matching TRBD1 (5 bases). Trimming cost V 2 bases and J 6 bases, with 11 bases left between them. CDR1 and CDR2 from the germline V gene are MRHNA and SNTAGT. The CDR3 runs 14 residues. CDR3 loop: CASSDLIDSNEQFF. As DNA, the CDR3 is TGTGCCAGCAGTGACCTTATCGACAGCAATGAGCAGTTCTTC.

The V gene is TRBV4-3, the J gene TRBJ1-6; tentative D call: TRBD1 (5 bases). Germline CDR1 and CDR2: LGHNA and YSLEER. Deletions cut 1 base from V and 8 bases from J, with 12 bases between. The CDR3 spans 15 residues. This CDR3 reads CASSQGVQGYSPLHF. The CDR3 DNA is TGCGCCAGCAGCCAAGGAGTTCAGGGATATTCACCCCTCCACTTT.

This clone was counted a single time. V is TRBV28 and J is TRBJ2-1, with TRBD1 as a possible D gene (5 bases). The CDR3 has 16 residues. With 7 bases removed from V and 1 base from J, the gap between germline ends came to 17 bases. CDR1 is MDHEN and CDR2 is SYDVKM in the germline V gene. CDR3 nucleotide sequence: TGTGCCAGCATCGGGCAGGGAAAAAGGTCCTACAATGAGCAGTTCTTC. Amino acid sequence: CASIGQGKRSYNEQFF.

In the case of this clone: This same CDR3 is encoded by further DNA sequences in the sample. DNA of the CDR3: TGTGCCAGCAGCGCCTCCGGGACAGTGAACACTGAAGCTTTCTTT. Residues: CASSASGTVNTEAFF. The rearrangement joins TRBV9 to TRBJ1-1; 7 bases agree with TRBD1. Losses at the gene ends were 3 bases for V and 0 bases for J; bases not matched to a gene: 5. Germline values: CDR1 SGDLS, CDR2 YYNGEE. This CDR3 spans 15 amino acids.

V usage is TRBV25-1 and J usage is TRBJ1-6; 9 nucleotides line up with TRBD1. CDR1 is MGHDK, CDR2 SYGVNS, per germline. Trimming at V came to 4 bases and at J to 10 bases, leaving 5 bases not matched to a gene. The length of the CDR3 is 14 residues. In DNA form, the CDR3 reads TGTGCCAGCAGTGTGGGACAGGGCGGCTCACCCCTCCACTTT. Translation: CASSVGQGGSPLHF.

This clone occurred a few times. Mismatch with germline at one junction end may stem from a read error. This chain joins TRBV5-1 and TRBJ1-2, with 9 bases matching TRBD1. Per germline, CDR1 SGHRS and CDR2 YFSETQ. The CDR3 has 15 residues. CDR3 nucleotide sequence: TGCGCCAGCAGCCCGTTCCGGGACAGGGACGCTGGCTACCCCTTC. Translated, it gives CASSPFRDRDAGYPF.

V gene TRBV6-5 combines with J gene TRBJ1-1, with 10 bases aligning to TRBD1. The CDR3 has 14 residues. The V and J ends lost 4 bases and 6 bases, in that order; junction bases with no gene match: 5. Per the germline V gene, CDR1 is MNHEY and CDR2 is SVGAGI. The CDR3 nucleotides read TGTGCCAGCAGTTCCGGACAGGGGGGGGCTGAAGCTTTCTTT. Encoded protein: CASSSGQGGAEAFF.

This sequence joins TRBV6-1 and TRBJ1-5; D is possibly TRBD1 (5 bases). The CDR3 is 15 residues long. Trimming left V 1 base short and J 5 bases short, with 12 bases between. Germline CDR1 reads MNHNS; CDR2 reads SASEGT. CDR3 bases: TGTGCCAGCAGTGAAGGGACAATTTCTGATCAGCCCCAGCATTTT. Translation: CASSEGTISDQPQHF.

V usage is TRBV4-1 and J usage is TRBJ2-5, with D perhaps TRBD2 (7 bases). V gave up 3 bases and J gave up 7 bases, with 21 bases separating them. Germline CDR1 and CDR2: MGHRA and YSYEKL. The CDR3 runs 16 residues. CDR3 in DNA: TGCGCCAGCAGCCAGAGGAGAGGGGGGGTCTGGGGGACCCAGTACTTC. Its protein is CASSQRRGGVWGTQYF.

For the CDR3, the DNA is TGTGCCAGCAGCCAAATTAGGAGGGGCGAGCAGTACTTC. It translates to CASSQIRRGEQYF. The genes are TRBV13 and TRBJ2-5; the D gene is possibly TRBD2 (6 bases). The J call is in doubt because the DNA end fits TRBJ2-7 better. The CDR3 totals 13 residues. Germline-derived CDR1 and CDR2 are PRHDT and FYEKMQ (reference sequence).

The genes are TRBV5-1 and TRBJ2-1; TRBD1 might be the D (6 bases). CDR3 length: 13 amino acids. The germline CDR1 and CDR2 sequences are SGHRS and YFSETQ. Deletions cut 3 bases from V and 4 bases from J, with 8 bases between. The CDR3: CASSSQGYNEQFF. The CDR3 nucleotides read TGCGCCAGCAGCTCCCAGGGGTACAATGAGCAGTTCTTC.

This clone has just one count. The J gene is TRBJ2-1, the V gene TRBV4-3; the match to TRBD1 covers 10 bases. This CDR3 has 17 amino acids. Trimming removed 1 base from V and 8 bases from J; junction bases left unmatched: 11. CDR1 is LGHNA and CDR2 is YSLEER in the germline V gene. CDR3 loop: CASSQVQWGQGWHEQFF. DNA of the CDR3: TGCGCCAGCAGCCAAGTCCAGTGGGGACAGGGGTGGCATGAGCAGTTCTTC.

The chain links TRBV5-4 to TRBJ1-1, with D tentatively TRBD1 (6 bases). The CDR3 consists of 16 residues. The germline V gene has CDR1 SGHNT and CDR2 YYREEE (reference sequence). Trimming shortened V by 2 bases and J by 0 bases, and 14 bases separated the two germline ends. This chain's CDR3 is CASSLEGQSMNTEAFF. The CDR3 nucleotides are TGTGCCAGCAGCTTAGAAGGACAGAGCATGAACACTGAAGCTTTCTTT.

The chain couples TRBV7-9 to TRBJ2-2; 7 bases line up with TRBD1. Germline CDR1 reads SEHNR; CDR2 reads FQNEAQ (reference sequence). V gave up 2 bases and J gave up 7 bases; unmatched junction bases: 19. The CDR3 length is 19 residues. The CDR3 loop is CASSLYDIRGTGEYGELFF. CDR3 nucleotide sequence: TGTGCCAGCAGCTTATACGACATAAGGGGCACAGGGGAATACGGGGAGCTGTTTTTT.

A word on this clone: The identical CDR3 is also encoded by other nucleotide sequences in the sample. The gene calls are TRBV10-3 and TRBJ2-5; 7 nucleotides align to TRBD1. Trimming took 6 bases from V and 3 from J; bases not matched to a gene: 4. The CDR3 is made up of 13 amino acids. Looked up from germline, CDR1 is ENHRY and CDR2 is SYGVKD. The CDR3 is CAIRKQGEETQYF. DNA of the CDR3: TGTGCCATCAGAAAGCAGGGGGAAGAGACCCAGTACTTC.

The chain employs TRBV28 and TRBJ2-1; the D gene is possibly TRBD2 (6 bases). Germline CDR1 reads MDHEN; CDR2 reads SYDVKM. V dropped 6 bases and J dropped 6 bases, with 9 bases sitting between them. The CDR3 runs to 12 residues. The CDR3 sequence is CASRDYSNEQFF. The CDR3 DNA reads TGTGCCAGCAGGGACTACTCCAATGAGCAGTTCTTC.

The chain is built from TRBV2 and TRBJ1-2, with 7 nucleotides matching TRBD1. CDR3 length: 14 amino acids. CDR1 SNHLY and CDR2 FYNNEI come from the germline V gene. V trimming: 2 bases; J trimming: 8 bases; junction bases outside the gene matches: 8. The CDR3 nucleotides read TGTGCCAGCAGTGAAAGGGCAGGGGGAGAGGGCTACACCTTC. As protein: CASSERAGGEGYTF.